Detailed here is one TCR beta chain. Both iRepertoire HTBI primers and Arm-PCR of CDR3 regions were used to build the TCR beta libraries. Source study methods: Samples jointly harbored about 65 TRBV and about 15 TRBJ segments. One entry per CDR3 protein, called by TCRdb with MiXCR from the multiplex PCR reads. It is TCRdb's table, rather than the study itself, that gives the V and J calls and clone size. Altogether around 420,000 distinct CDR3 sequences are present, approximately 16% being singletons, with the ten largest covering about 7.8%. This sample is drawn from a study of regulatory T cells in long-lasting Graves disease. Noted time point: newly diagnosed GD, antithyroid drugs for less than 3 months. With RNA extracted from PBMCs as input, the TCR library was made. A further study also used this sample, focusing on T cells in Graves' hyperthyroidism and ophthalmopathy.

The input for sequencing was peripheral blood mononuclear cells (PBMCs), taken at new diagnosis, from a patient treated with antithyroid drugs. This clonotype was sampled from a woman between 40 and 55 years old with Graves disease.

CDR3 DNA: TGTGCCAGCAGCCCTAACCCCCAAGGGGGCTACGAGCAGTACTTC. It translates to CASSPNPQGGYEQYF. The chain couples TRBV7-6 to TRBJ2-7, with a weak D call TRBD1 (6 bases). Looked up from germline, CDR1 is SGHVS and CDR2 is FNYEAQ. With 5 bases removed from V and 3 bases from J, the gap between germline ends came to 17 bases. CDR3 size: 15 residues.